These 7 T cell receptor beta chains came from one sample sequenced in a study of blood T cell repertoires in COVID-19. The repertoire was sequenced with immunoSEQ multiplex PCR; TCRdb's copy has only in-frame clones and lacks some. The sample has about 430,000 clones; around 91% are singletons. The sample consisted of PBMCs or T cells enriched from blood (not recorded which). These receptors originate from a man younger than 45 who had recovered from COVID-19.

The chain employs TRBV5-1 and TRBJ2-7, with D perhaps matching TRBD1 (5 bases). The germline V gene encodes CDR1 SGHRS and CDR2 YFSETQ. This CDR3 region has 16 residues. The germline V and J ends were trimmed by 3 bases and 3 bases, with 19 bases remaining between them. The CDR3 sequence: CASSSDPDTGYYEQYF. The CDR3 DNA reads TGCGCCAGCAGCTCCGACCCGGACACAGGATACTACGAGCAGTACTTC.

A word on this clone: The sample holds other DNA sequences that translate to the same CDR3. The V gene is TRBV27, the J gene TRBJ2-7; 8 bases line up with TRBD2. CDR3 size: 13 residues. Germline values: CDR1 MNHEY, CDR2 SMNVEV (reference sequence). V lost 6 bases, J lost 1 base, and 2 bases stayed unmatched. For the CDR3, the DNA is TGTGCCAGCAGGTTAGCGGGATCCTACGAGCAGTACTTC. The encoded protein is CASRLAGSYEQYF.

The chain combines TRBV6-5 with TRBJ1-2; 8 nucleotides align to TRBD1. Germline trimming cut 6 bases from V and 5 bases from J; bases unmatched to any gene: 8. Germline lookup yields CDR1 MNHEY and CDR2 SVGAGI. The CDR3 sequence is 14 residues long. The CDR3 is CASRRTGQGYGYTF. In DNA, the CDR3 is TGTGCCAGCAGAAGGACAGGGCAAGGGTATGGCTACACCTTC.

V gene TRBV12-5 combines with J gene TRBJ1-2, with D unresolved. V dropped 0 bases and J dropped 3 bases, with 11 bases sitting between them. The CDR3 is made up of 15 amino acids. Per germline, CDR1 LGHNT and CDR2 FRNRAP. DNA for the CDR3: TGTGCTAGTGGTTTGGTAGAGAGGTGGGACTATGGCTACACCTTC. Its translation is CASGLVERWDYGYTF.

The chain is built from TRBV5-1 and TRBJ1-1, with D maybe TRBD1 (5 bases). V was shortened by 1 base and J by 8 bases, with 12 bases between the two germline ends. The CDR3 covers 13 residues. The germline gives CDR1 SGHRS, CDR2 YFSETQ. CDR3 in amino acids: CASSLYQGLEAFF. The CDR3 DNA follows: TGCGCCAGCAGCTTGTATCAGGGTCTAGAAGCTTTCTTT.

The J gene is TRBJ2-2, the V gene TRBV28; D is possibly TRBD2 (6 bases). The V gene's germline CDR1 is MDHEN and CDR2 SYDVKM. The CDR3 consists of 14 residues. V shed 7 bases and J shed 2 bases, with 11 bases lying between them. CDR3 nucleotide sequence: TGTGCCAGCAATTCCGGGGGTAACACCGGGGAGCTGTTTTTT. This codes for CASNSGGNTGELFF. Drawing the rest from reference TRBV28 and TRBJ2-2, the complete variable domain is DVKVTQSSRYLVKRTGEKVFLECVQDMDHENMFWYRQDPGLGLRLIYFSYDVKMKEKGDIPEGYSVSREKKERFSLILESASTNQTSMYLCASNSGGNTGELFFGEGSRLTVL.

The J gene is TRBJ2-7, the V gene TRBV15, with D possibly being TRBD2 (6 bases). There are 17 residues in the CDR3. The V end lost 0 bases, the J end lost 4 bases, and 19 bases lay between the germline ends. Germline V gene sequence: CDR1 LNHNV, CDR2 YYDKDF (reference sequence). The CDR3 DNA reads TGTGCCACCAGCAGAGAGGTTAGCGGAGCGACGTCTTACGAGCAGTACTTC. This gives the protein CATSREVSGATSYEQYF.